The 25 T cell receptor beta chains listed next were all sequenced from one sample in a study of Graves' ophthalmopathy and Graves' hyperthyroidism. Amplified material comprised TCR beta CDR3 regions derived from RNA transcripts. HTBI primers primed a first-round RT-PCR, and a second-round multiplex PCR followed. A single record per CDR3 protein comes from TCRdb applying MiXCR to the multiplex PCR reads. The sample has 740,000 or so distinct CDR3 sequences; around 40% are singletons. The sequencing input was peripheral blood. These receptors originate from an adult man with Graves' ophthalmopathy.

Notes on this clonotype: A much larger clone is a single base away; this may be a read error. This chain connects TRBV7-2 to TRBJ1-6; perhaps TRBD1 as D (5 bases). V was pared by 10 bases and J by 7 bases, with 14 bases between. CDR1 SGHTA and CDR2 FQGNSA come from the germline V gene. CDR3 length equals 13 residues. The CDR3 DNA is TGTGCCAACAGGCGTAACAGGAATTCACCCCTCCACTTT. This sequence encodes CANRRNRNSPLHF.

The chain employs TRBV20-1 and TRBJ2-3, with a possible D match to TRBD2 (5 bases). Trimming stripped 4 bases from V and 1 base from J, with 18 bases between. The CDR3 runs to 16 residues. Germline CDR1 and CDR2: DFQATT and SNEGSKA (reference sequence). This CDR3 is CSAIVASGLGTDTQYF. The CDR3 DNA follows: TGCAGTGCTATAGTTGCGTCGGGATTGGGCACAGATACGCAGTATTTT.

A note on this clonotype: It is likely a read error, because the conserved phenylalanine at the end of the CDR3 is missing. The V and J genes are TRBV12-3 or TRBV12-4 and TRBJ2-5; tentatively, D is TRBD1 or TRBD2 (5 bases each). V lost 3 bases and J 0 bases, leaving 11 bases between the germline ends. CDR3 length: 15 residues. The CDR3 nucleotides read TGTGCCAGCAGTTTGTCGGGACGGAACCAAGAGACCCAGTACTGC. This encodes CASSLSGRNQETQYC.

The chain recombines TRBV7-9 with TRBJ2-7, with D perhaps given as TRBD1 or TRBD2 (5 bases each). In germline, CDR1 is SEHNR, CDR2 FQNEAQ (reference sequence). V was clipped by 3 bases and J by 6 bases, with 12 bases between them. CDR3 length: 13 residues. In DNA form, the CDR3 reads TGTGCCAGCAGCTTCGTAGGGACGAGCGAGCAGTACTTC. This codes for CASSFVGTSEQYF. Filled out from reference TRBV7-9 and TRBJ2-7, the complete variable domain reads DTGVSQNPRHKITKRGQNVTFRCDPISEHNRLYWYRQTLGQGPEFLTYFQNEAQLEKSRLLSDRFSAERPKGSFSTLEIQRTEQGDSAMYLCASSFVGTSEQYFGPGTRLTVT.

The gene calls are TRBV10-1 and TRBJ1-2; no definite D call. Germline V gene sequence: CDR1 WNHNN, CDR2 SYGVQD (reference sequence). Trimming shortened V by 0 bases and J by 5 bases, and 13 bases separated the two germline ends. This CDR3 has 15 residues. The chain's CDR3 is CASSESYSEMYGYTF. The CDR3 nucleotides are TGCGCCAGCAGTGAGTCGTATTCAGAAATGTATGGCTACACCTTC.

Comments on this clonotype: A junction end diverges from the germline sequence, so it may reflect a read error. V usage is TRBV10-2 and J usage is TRBJ1-1; D is unclear. The CDR3 is 15 residues long. The germline CDR1 and CDR2 sequences are WSHSY and SAAADI. CDR3 in amino acids: CASSESVAWDTEAFF. CDR3 nucleotide sequence: TGTGCCAGCAGTGAGTCCGTCGCTTGGGACACTGAAGCTTTCTTT.

This clonotype has a count of ten or more. This chain connects TRBV2 to TRBJ1-1; no reliable D call. CDR1 is SNHLY and CDR2 is FYNNEI in the germline V gene. The CDR3 is made up of 13 amino acids. V lost 8 bases to trimming and J lost 0 bases, with 10 bases between them. The DNA of the CDR3 is TGTGCCAGCGTCCTAACCGTGAACACTGAAGCTTTCTTT. It is translated as CASVLTVNTEAFF.

V is TRBV4-3 and J is TRBJ2-7, with D maybe TRBD1 (6 bases). The CDR3 contains 14 residues. CDR1 is LGHNA, CDR2 YSLEER, per germline. Trimming removed 3 bases at V and 2 bases at J, with 11 bases between. CDR3 residues: CASSQDQGTYEQYF. Here the CDR3 DNA reads TGCGCCAGCAGCCAGGACCAGGGGACCTACGAGCAGTACTTC.

CDR3 region: CSAREREATGAQYF. The CDR3, as DNA: TGCAGTGCTAGGGAGCGGGAGGCCACCGGGGCCCAGTACTTC. This sequence joins TRBV20-1 and TRBJ2-5; 9 positions match TRBD2. The CDR3 is 14 residues long. V shed 3 bases and J 9 bases; nucleotides not matched to a gene: 11. In germline, CDR1 is DFQATT, CDR2 SNEGSKA (reference sequence).

This clonotype has more than one count but fewer than ten. This chain joins TRBV11-2 and TRBJ1-3, with 7 bases identical to TRBD1. The CDR3 is 16 amino acids. The V segment lost 8 bases and the J segment 0 bases; nucleotides outside the gene matches: 10. CDR1 SGHAT and CDR2 FQNNGV come from the germline V gene. CDR3 region: CASCLFPGGSGNTIYF. The CDR3 DNA follows: TGTGCCAGCTGTTTATTCCCAGGGGGCTCTGGAAACACCATATATTTT.

The J gene is TRBJ2-7, the V gene TRBV29-1; TRBD1 matches at 11 bases. Germline lookup yields CDR1 SQVTM and CDR2 ANQGSEA. The V gene end was trimmed by 6 bases and the J gene end by 1 base; junction bases not matched to a gene: 5. The CDR3 totals 14 residues. The CDR3 region has the DNA TGCAGCGTAGTGGGACAGGGGGGTTCCTACGAGCAGTACTTC. This encodes CSVVGQGGSYEQYF.

The V gene is TRBV25-1, the J gene TRBJ2-1; 7 bases are a match to TRBD1. In germline, CDR1 is MGHDK, CDR2 SYGVNS. The CDR3 contains 12 residues. J was trimmed by 9 bases and V by 10 bases; bases with no gene match: 9. CDR3 residues: CATSYAGGEQFF. CDR3 coding DNA: TGTGCCACTTCTTATGCAGGGGGTGAGCAGTTCTTC.

This clonotype was counted ten times or more. The chain has TRBV7-9 and TRBJ1-2; D perhaps matches TRBD1 (6 bases). V was cut by 7 bases and J by 4 bases, with 16 bases left in between. The CDR3 has 14 residues. Germline V gene data show CDR1 as SEHNR and CDR2 as FQNEAQ (reference sequence). This chain's CDR3 is CASILRFRGYGYTF. The CDR3 DNA reads TGTGCCAGCATCCTCCGTTTCAGGGGCTATGGCTACACCTTC.

The chain couples TRBV5-8 to TRBJ1-2; tentatively, D is TRBD1 (5 bases). Trimming took 2 bases from V and 6 from J, leaving 11 bases between them. The CDR3 runs 13 residues. From germline, CDR1 is SGHTS and CDR2 YDEGEE. As DNA, the CDR3 is TGTGCCAGCAGCTTAAGACAGCCCAATGGCTACACCTTC. Translation gives CASSLRQPNGYTF.

A word on this clonotype: A much larger clonotype is one base distant, so this may be a read error. This chain uses TRBV5-1 with TRBJ1-1; D ambiguous. The CDR3 has 13 amino acids. Trimming took 0 bases from V and 11 from J, leaving 14 bases between them. Per germline, CDR1 SGHRS and CDR2 YFSETQ. The CDR3 here is CASSLVDVLTAFF. In nucleotides, the CDR3 is TGCGCCAGCAGCTTGGTGGACGTATTAACTGCTTTCTTT.

This clonotype appeared a single time. V usage is TRBV7-2 and J usage is TRBJ1-2; maybe TRBD1 (5 bases). The CDR3 is 10 amino acids. The germline V gene encodes CDR1 SGHTA and CDR2 FQGNSA. The DNA for the CDR3 is TGTGCTAGCCAGACAGATGGCTACACCTTC. Protein product: CASQTDGYTF.

The chain has TRBV6-6 and TRBJ1-2; no clear D. The CDR3 contains 12 residues. Germline V lookup: CDR1 MNHNY, CDR2 SVGAGI (reference sequence). V was clipped by 5 bases and J by 5 bases, with 9 bases between them. This CDR3 reads CASSEPGYGYTF. CDR3 sequence (DNA): TGTGCCAGCAGTGAACCCGGATATGGCTACACCTTC.

This rearrangement joins TRBV29-1 to TRBJ1-1, with D unclear. This CDR3 is 14 amino acids long. V was shortened by 3 bases and J by 2 bases, with 13 bases between the two germline ends. CDR1 SQVTM and CDR2 ANQGSEA come from the germline V gene. In nucleotides, the CDR3 is TGCAGCGTTGACCAGAAGCCATTAAACACTGAAGCTTTCTTT. Translation gives CSVDQKPLNTEAFF.

J is TRBJ1-6 and V is TRBV6-6; the match to TRBD1 covers 7 bases. V shed 6 bases and J 1 base; nucleotides not matched to a gene: 3. The CDR3 is made up of 15 amino acids. Germline V gives CDR1 MNHNY, CDR2 SVGAGI (reference sequence). CDR3 in DNA: TGTGCCAGCAGATCGGACAGGTCCTATAATTCACCCCTCCACTTT. Translated: CASRSDRSYNSPLHF.

This chain connects TRBV7-9 to TRBJ1-3, with D perhaps matching TRBD1 (5 bases). CDR1 SEHNR and CDR2 FQNEAQ come from the germline V gene (reference sequence). The CDR3 has 14 amino acids. V was shortened by 5 bases and J by 8 bases, with 16 bases between the two germline ends. The DNA of the CDR3 is TGTGCCAGCAGCCAATCCAGGGCTGGCTACACCATATATTTT. This translates into CASSQSRAGYTIYF.

The rearrangement links TRBV7-2 to TRBJ2-7; D not resolved. CDR1 and CDR2 from the germline V gene are SGHTA and FQGNSA. The CDR3 is made up of 14 amino acids. V dropped 1 base and J dropped 0 bases, with 7 bases sitting between them. CDR3 nucleotide sequence: TGTGCCAGCAGCTTAGACCCCCCCTCCTACGAGCAGTACTTC. Translated: CASSLDPPSYEQYF.

This clonotype occurred many times. The J gene is TRBJ2-5, the V gene TRBV2; 11 nucleotides match TRBD2. The CDR3 consists of 17 residues. V lost 4 bases to trimming and J lost 2 bases; unmatched junction nucleotides: 9. The germline V gene encodes CDR1 SNHLY and CDR2 FYNNEI. The DNA of the CDR3 is TGTGCCAGCAGTGCGAACCCGGGACTAGCGGCTCAAGAGACCCAGTACTTC. Amino acids: CASSANPGLAAQETQYF.

In its sample, this clonotype was seen many times. The chain uses TRBV20-1 and TRBJ2-7; TRBD1 might be the D (6 bases). Germline assignment: CDR1 DFQATT and CDR2 SNEGSKA (reference sequence). V was cut by 3 bases and J by 4 bases, with 10 bases left in between. This CDR3 contains 12 residues. The CDR3 loop reads CSASLQGYEQYF. The CDR3 region has the DNA TGCAGTGCTAGTTTACAGGGATACGAGCAGTACTTC.

This clonotype was counted between two and nine times. This chain uses TRBV2 with TRBJ2-2; D is unclear. Germline assignment: CDR1 SNHLY and CDR2 FYNNEI. The CDR3 loop spans 14 amino acids. V was clipped by 4 bases and J by 0 bases, with 6 bases between them. CDR3 in amino acids: CASSGLTNTGELFF. The CDR3 nucleotides read TGTGCCAGCAGTGGATTAACGAACACCGGGGAGCTGTTTTTT.

J is TRBJ2-2 and V is TRBV7-8; TRBD2 aligns across 10 bases. The CDR3 consists of 17 residues. The ends lost 8 bases at V and 9 bases at J; junction bases unmatched: 18. Germline V CDR1 and CDR2: SGHVS, FQNEAQ. The CDR3 is CASGILASGGLHRELFF. The CDR3 DNA follows: TGTGCCAGCGGCATACTGGCTAGCGGGGGCCTACACCGGGAGCTGTTTTTT.